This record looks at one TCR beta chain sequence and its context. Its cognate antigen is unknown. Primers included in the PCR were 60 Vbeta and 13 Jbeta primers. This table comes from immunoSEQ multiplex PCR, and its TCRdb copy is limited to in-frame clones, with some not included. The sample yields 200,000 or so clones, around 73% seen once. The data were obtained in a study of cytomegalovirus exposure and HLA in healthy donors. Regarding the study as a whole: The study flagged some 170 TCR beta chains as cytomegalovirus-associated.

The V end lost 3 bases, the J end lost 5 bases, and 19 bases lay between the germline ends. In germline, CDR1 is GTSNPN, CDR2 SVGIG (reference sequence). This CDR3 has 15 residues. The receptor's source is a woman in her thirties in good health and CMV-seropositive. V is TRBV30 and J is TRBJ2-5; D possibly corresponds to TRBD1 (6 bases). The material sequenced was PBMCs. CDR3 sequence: CAWSLRGNPQETQYF. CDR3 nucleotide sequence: TGTGCCTGGAGCCTTAGGGGGAACCCCCAGGAGACCCAGTACTTC.